Presented here are 9 T cell receptor beta chains from one specimen sequenced in a study of early T cells in non-severe SARS-CoV-2 infection. MiXCR, run by TCRdb on the 5' RACE reads, gives a single entry per CDR3 protein. The data hold 80,000 to 100,000 distinct CDR3 sequences, with 9% to 15% observed a single time. The sample consisted of whole blood. The origin of the receptors is an adult who was a healthcare worker with PCR-confirmed SARS-CoV-2 infection or an uninfected control (not recorded which).

The sample holds a few counts of this clonotype. The chain couples TRBV4-2 to TRBJ2-2; 8 bases map to TRBD2. This CDR3 contains 16 residues. Looked up from germline, CDR1 is LGHNA and CDR2 is YNFKEQ. The trim removed 1 base at V and 2 bases at J, leaving 3 bases unmatched. DNA of the CDR3: TGTGCCAGCAGCCAAGTAGCGGGGCCCAACACCGGGGAGCTGTTTTTT. This sequence encodes CASSQVAGPNTGELFF.

The chain links TRBV7-3 to TRBJ2-3, with D unresolved. Germline CDR1 reads SGHTA; CDR2 reads FQGTGA. V dropped 3 bases and J dropped 1 base, with 5 bases sitting between them. The CDR3 loop spans 13 amino acids. The CDR3 protein is CASSFGRTDTQYF. In DNA form, the CDR3 reads TGTGCCAGCAGCTTCGGACGCACAGATACGCAGTATTTT.

Many counts were recorded for this clonotype. The rearrangement uses TRBV20-1 and TRBJ2-5; TRBD2 might be the D (6 bases). Germline V gives CDR1 DFQATT, CDR2 SNEGSKA (reference sequence). With 4 bases removed from V and 2 bases from J, the gap between germline ends came to 17 bases. The CDR3 is 15 amino acids. As DNA, the CDR3 is TGCAGTGCTACCCCACCCTACGGGACTCAAGAGACCCAGTACTTC. Protein sequence: CSATPPYGTQETQYF.

This clonotype occurred a few times. CDR3 coding DNA: TGTGCCATCAGTGAGTCGAAGGAACGGTATTTGAACACTGAAGCTTTCTTT. Its translation is CAISESKERYLNTEAFF. The V gene is TRBV10-3, the J gene TRBJ1-1, with D uncertain. Per germline, CDR1 ENHRY and CDR2 SYGVKD. V was shortened by 0 bases and J by 0 bases, with 14 bases between the two germline ends. The CDR3 has 17 amino acids.

The V gene is TRBV7-8, the J gene TRBJ2-1; TRBD2 is a possible D gene (6 bases). CDR1 and CDR2 (germline): SGHVS, FQNEAQ. Trimming cost V 1 base and J 8 bases, with 18 bases left between them. The CDR3 contains 16 residues. The CDR3 DNA reads TGTGCCAGCAGCTTAGTTTCGGGACTGCTCTTATATGAGCAGTTCTTC. Protein: CASSLVSGLLLYEQFF.

This clonotype has a count of ten or more. This chain connects TRBV20-1 to TRBJ2-1; D not certain. The CDR3 consists of 13 residues. V shed 5 bases and J shed 8 bases, with 16 bases lying between them. From germline, CDR1 is DFQATT and CDR2 SNEGSKA (reference sequence). CDR3 residues: CSAQKGLTDEQFF. In DNA form, the CDR3 reads TGCAGTGCTCAGAAGGGTCTAACGGATGAGCAGTTCTTC.

This clonotype occurred a few times. The V gene is TRBV25-1, the J gene TRBJ2-3, with no clear D. The CDR3 extends over 12 amino acids. CDR1 is MGHDK and CDR2 is SYGVNS in the germline V gene. Trimming took 4 bases from V and 8 from J, leaving 10 bases between them. CDR3 bases: TGTGCCAGCAGTGTAGGGCCCGGTACGCAGTATTTT. Translated, it gives CASSVGPGTQYF.

The chain has TRBV7-3 and TRBJ2-1; TRBD2 aligns across 10 bases. Germline V gene sequence: CDR1 SGHTA, CDR2 FQGTGA. The CDR3 length is 16 residues. V trimming: 5 bases; J trimming: 4 bases; junction bases outside the gene matches: 8. CDR3 in DNA: TGTGCCAGCAGCCCGGTGAGCGGGAGGGTATACAATGAGCAGTTCTTC. Protein sequence: CASSPVSGRVYNEQFF.

This clonotype came up a few times. The J gene is TRBJ2-1, the V gene TRBV3-2; no DNA check was done on the table's D call, TRBD2. TRBV3-2 is recorded as a pseudogene. This CDR3 comprises 16 residues. The CDR3 nucleotides read TGTGCCAGCAGCCAAGATCGGCGGGTACCTAACAATGAGCAGTTCTTC. Protein sequence: CASSQDRRVPNNEQFF.